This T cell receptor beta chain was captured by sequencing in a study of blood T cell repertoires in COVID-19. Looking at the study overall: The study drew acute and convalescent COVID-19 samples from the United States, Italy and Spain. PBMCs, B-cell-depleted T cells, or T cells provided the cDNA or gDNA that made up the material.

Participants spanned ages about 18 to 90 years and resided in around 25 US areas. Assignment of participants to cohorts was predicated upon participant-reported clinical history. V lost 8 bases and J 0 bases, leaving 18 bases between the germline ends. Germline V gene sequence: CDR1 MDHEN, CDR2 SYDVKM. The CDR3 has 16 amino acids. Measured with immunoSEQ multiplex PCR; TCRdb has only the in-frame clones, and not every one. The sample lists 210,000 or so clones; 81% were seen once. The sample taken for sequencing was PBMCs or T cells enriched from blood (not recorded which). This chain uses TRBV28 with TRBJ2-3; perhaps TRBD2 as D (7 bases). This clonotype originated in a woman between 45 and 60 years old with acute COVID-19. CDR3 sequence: CASGLGGGLSTDTQYF. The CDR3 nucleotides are TGTGCCAGCGGCTTGGGCGGGGGCCTTAGCACAGATACGCAGTATTTT.